This TCR beta chain was sequenced in a study of PD-L1 blockade in urothelial cancer. Study as a whole: Blood was tested 3 weeks (second dose) and 6 weeks into treatment.

The time point: pretreatment peripheral blood. Sequencing used immunoSEQ multiplex PCR; TCRdb keeps in-frame clones, though not all of them. The sample comprises fewer than 95,000 clones, 65% to 85% of which are singletons, and around 2% rests with the top ten. V was shortened by 0 bases and J by 0 bases, with 9 bases between the two germline ends. The CDR3 spans 16 residues. The germline gives CDR1 LNHNV, CDR2 YYDKDF (reference sequence). This sequence originates from a man aged 60 to 69 with urothelial cancer. Here the sequenced sample was PBMCs, taken around atezolizumab (anti-PD-L1) treatment. This chain connects TRBV15 to TRBJ1-5; no clear D. This chain's CDR3 is CATSRDVSVSNQPQHF. The CDR3 coding sequence is TGTGCCACCAGCAGAGATGTCTCGGTTAGCAATCAGCCCCAGCATTTT.